Here is one T cell receptor (beta chain) with its context. The source of the sample is a study of T cell changes during pregnancy in multiple sclerosis. The CDR3 is 16 residues long. Germline V CDR1 and CDR2: MDHEN, SYDVKM. V shed 4 bases, J shed 4 bases, and the junction held 8 bases outside the gene matches. Sequencing was performed with immunoSEQ multiplex PCR; in TCRdb, only in-frame clones are kept and a portion is missing. The top ten clones hold less than 2% of a sample with tens of thousands of clones, about 92% of them seen once. The sample consisted of peripheral blood, taken in the first trimester of pregnancy. J is TRBJ1-5 and V is TRBV28; 9 nucleotides agree with TRBD1. This TCR derives from a female donor with multiple sclerosis, enrolled in a pregnancy study. The chain's CDR3 is CASSSQDRGYNQPQHF. The CDR3 DNA sequence: TGTGCCAGCAGTTCACAAGACAGGGGGTATAATCAGCCCCAGCATTTT.